These 19 T cell receptor beta chains originate from one sample sequenced in a study of patients and donors after allogeneic stem cell transplantation. TCRdb redid the calling of the RT-PCR reads with MiXCR, one entry per CDR3 protein. The table shows approximately 200,000 distinct CDR3 sequences, with more than 35% occurring only once. The sample consisted of blood, either unsorted or a sorted T cell fraction (not recorded which). These receptors came from a human donor who was either an allogeneic HSCT recipient or a stem cell or donor lymphocyte infusion donor (not recorded which). It is not recorded whose cells these are; they may come from a transplant donor.

At least ten counts were recorded for this clonotype. The chain uses TRBV25-1 and TRBJ1-1; TRBD1 might be the D (6 bases). V was trimmed by 7 bases and J by 2 bases, leaving 17 bases between them. Germline V gene lookup returns CDR1 MGHDK and CDR2 SYGVNS. The CDR3 is 15 residues long. In DNA, the CDR3 is TGTGCCAGCAAGGTATCGGCAGGGGAAAACACTGAAGCTTTCTTT. Residues: CASKVSAGENTEAFF.

This clonotype appeared many times. The rearrangement links TRBV28 to TRBJ1-1; TRBD1 aligns across 7 bases. This CDR3 contains 15 residues. The J segment lost 0 bases and the V segment lost 5 bases, leaving 6 bases of the junction unmatched. Looked up from germline, CDR1 is MDHEN and CDR2 is SYDVKM. As DNA, the CDR3 is TGTGCCAGCAGTCCTCGACAGGGAGTGAACACTGAAGCTTTCTTT. Its translation: CASSPRQGVNTEAFF.

This CDR3 reads CSVGDGVTEAFF. The CDR3 DNA reads TGCAGCGTTGGTGATGGGGTCACTGAAGCTTTCTTT. This rearrangement joins TRBV29-1 to TRBJ1-1; D gene ambiguous. Germline V gives CDR1 SQVTM, CDR2 ANQGSEA. This CDR3 comprises 12 residues. Trimming removed 4 bases at V and 4 bases at J, with 10 bases between.

The chain joins TRBV7-9 to TRBJ1-4; D is perhaps TRBD1 (6 bases). CDR3 length: 14 amino acids. The germline V gene has CDR1 SEHNR and CDR2 FQNEAQ (reference sequence). V was pared by 4 bases and J by 8 bases, with 14 bases between. The CDR3 is CASSSDSSLEKLFF. DNA for the CDR3: TGTGCCAGCAGCTCGGACAGCTCGCTCGAAAAACTGTTTTTT.

V usage is TRBV11-2 and J usage is TRBJ2-4, with 9 bases matching TRBD2. Germline-derived CDR1 and CDR2 are SGHAT and FQNNGV. The J segment lost 6 bases and the V segment lost 6 bases, leaving 15 bases of the junction unmatched. There are 17 residues in the CDR3. The CDR3 nucleotides are TGTGCCAGCAGTCAATCTCCCCGCGGGAGGGCGGGAAACATTCAGTACTTC. Translating it yields CASSQSPRGRAGNIQYF. The variable domain in full, with the rest retrieved from reference TRBV11-2 and TRBJ2-4, is EAGVAQSPRYKIIEKRQSVAFWCNPISGHATLYWYQQILGQGPKLLIQFQNNGVVDDSQLPKDRFSAERLKGVDSTLKIQPAKLEDSAVYLCASSQSPRGRAGNIQYFGAGTRLSVL.

This clonotype was observed a handful of times. CDR3 in DNA: TGTGCCAGCAGCCAAGGGGTCCTTTCACCCCTCCACTTT. Its translation is CASSQGVLSPLHF. The chain links TRBV4-2 to TRBJ1-6; D gene unclear. V lost 1 base, J lost 9 bases, and 7 bases lay in between. The CDR3 runs 13 residues. Germline assignment: CDR1 LGHNA and CDR2 YNFKEQ.

Only a few counts were recorded for this clonotype. J is TRBJ2-3 and V is TRBV4-2; 8 nucleotides line up with TRBD1. Trimming at V came to 0 bases and at J to 8 bases, leaving 10 bases not matched to a gene. Germline loops: CDR1 LGHNA, CDR2 YNFKEQ. The CDR3 is made up of 16 amino acids. The CDR3 spells CASSQETGGRTVTQYF. The CDR3 DNA is TGTGCCAGCAGCCAAGAAACAGGGGGTCGTACGGTTACGCAGTATTTT.

The chain couples TRBV12-3 or TRBV12-4 to TRBJ2-2; 8 nucleotides agree with TRBD2. V was clipped by 8 bases and J by 4 bases; unmatched bases: 18. The CDR3 is 18 residues long. The CDR3 protein is CASVLGRGLVEGTGELFF. CDR3 coding DNA: TGTGCCAGCGTCCTCGGGCGGGGACTAGTCGAGGGCACCGGGGAGCTGTTTTTT.

The gene calls are TRBV15 and TRBJ1-5, with D uncertain. The CDR3 is 13 amino acids. Germline V lookup: CDR1 LNHNV, CDR2 YYDKDF (reference sequence). Trimming took 4 bases from V and 8 from J, leaving 12 bases between them. The CDR3 protein is CATSKGSEEPQHF. CDR3 in DNA: TGTGCCACCAGCAAAGGAAGCGAGGAGCCCCAGCATTTT.

This chain connects TRBV4-3 to TRBJ2-3; 11 bases are shared with TRBD2. CDR3 size: 19 residues. Germline-derived CDR1 and CDR2 are LGHNA and YSLEER. J lost 0 bases, V lost 0 bases, and 8 bases had no gene match. CDR3 sequence reads: CASSQELAGVPGSTDTQYF. CDR3 in DNA: TGCGCCAGCAGCCAAGAACTAGCGGGAGTCCCGGGGAGCACAGATACGCAGTATTTT.

The chain employs TRBV25-1 and TRBJ1-6; D is unresolved. V lost 9 bases and J 5 bases, leaving 11 bases between the germline ends. This CDR3 has 13 amino acids. Germline V gene lookup returns CDR1 MGHDK and CDR2 SYGVNS. This CDR3 is CASAVFDNSPLHF. CDR3 nucleotides: TGTGCCAGTGCCGTATTCGATAATTCACCCCTCCACTTT.

V and J are TRBV4-2 and TRBJ2-3, with D possibly TRBD2 on 7 matching bases. The germline V gene has CDR1 LGHNA and CDR2 YNFKEQ. The ends were cut back, 1 base at V and 1 base at J, with 21 bases in the middle. The CDR3 length is 19 residues. The CDR3 bases are TGTGCCAGCAGCCAAGGAAGGGGGGGGACTGTCGCTGGCACAGATACGCAGTATTTT. As protein: CASSQGRGGTVAGTDTQYF.

This clonotype was counted only a few times. The J gene is TRBJ1-1, the V gene TRBV7-6; D gene ambiguous. With 1 base removed from V and 4 bases from J, the gap between germline ends came to 13 bases. From germline, CDR1 is SGHVS and CDR2 FNYEAQ. This CDR3 comprises 15 residues. The CDR3 DNA reads TGTGCCAGCAGCTTAGTATCGGGGATCCTCACTGAAGCTTTCTTT. Amino acid sequence: CASSLVSGILTEAFF.

This rearrangement joins TRBV7-9 to TRBJ2-3; 11 bases are a match to TRBD2. CDR3 length equals 16 residues. Germline V gene sequence: CDR1 SEHNR, CDR2 FQNEAQ (reference sequence). With 3 bases clipped from V and 3 bases from J, the junction kept 5 bases outside the gene matches. The chain's CDR3 is CASSLSSGRLTDTQYF. DNA for the CDR3: TGTGCCAGCAGCTTGTCTAGCGGGAGGTTAACAGATACGCAGTATTTT.

The rearrangement links TRBV7-2 to TRBJ2-1, with TRBD2 matching 11 bases. V dropped 1 base and J dropped 2; count of bases not matched to a gene: 4. In germline, CDR1 is SGHTA, CDR2 FQGNSA. This CDR3 spans 17 amino acids. The CDR3 loop reads CASSLGGLAAPYNEQFF. The CDR3 bases are TGTGCCAGCAGCTTAGGGGGACTAGCGGCACCCTACAATGAGCAGTTCTTC.

The table lists this clonotype with a few counts. This chain connects TRBV12-3 or TRBV12-4 to TRBJ1-5, with a possible D match to TRBD1 (6 bases). The germline V and J ends were trimmed by 7 bases and 2 bases, with 15 bases remaining between them. CDR3 size: 15 residues. CDR3 DNA: TGTGCCAGCAACTTACAGGGTAAAGGCAATCAGCCCCAGCATTTT. The encoded protein is CASNLQGKGNQPQHF.

In this sample, this clonotype turned up a few times. This chain joins TRBV28 and TRBJ1-2; TRBD1 aligns across 10 bases. With V trimmed by 6 bases and J by 8 bases, 18 bases remained unmatched. The CDR3 runs 17 residues. Germline CDR1 is MDHEN and CDR2 is SYDVKM. The CDR3 DNA sequence: TGTGCCAGCAGCCTGACAGGGGGCCTTACATTAGGCGGGGGCTACACCTTC. It encodes CASSLTGGLTLGGGYTF.

The chain couples TRBV20-1 to TRBJ2-1; D remains unclear. V dropped 3 bases and J dropped 4 bases, with 16 bases sitting between them. This CDR3 contains 15 residues. Germline CDR1 is DFQATT and CDR2 is SNEGSKA (reference sequence). CDR3: CSASKTGRIYNEQFF. The CDR3 DNA is TGCAGTGCTAGCAAGACGGGTAGGATTTACAATGAGCAGTTCTTC.

V gene TRBV5-4 combines with J gene TRBJ2-5, with D uncertain. V lost 5 bases, J lost 5 bases, and 10 bases lay in between. Per the germline V gene, CDR1 is SGHNT and CDR2 is YYREEE (reference sequence). CDR3 size: 12 residues. CDR3 sequence: CASRMGDETQYF. The CDR3 DNA sequence: TGTGCCAGCAGGATGGGCGATGAGACCCAGTACTTC.